What follows is one T cell receptor beta chain and its context. The CDR3 has 16 amino acids. Deletions cut 5 bases from V and 0 bases from J, with 17 bases between. The germline gives CDR1 SEHNR, CDR2 FQNEAQ (reference sequence). The data belong to a study of blood T cell repertoires in COVID-19. The overall study: Samples representing acute and convalescent COVID-19 were sourced from the United States, Italy and Spain.

Clones were sequenced by immunoSEQ multiplex PCR, and TCRdb holds only the in-frame ones, with some missing. The sample has 280,000 or so clones, over 75% seen once. Sequencing used peripheral blood. This TCR was sampled from a woman aged 55-70 years with acute or convalescent COVID-19. The chain is built from TRBV7-9 and TRBJ2-7; D perhaps matches TRBD1 (6 bases). DNA for the CDR3: TGTGCCAGCAGCACCTTTCCCCGGGACAACTCCTACGAGCAGTACTTC. Translating it yields CASSTFPRDNSYEQYF.